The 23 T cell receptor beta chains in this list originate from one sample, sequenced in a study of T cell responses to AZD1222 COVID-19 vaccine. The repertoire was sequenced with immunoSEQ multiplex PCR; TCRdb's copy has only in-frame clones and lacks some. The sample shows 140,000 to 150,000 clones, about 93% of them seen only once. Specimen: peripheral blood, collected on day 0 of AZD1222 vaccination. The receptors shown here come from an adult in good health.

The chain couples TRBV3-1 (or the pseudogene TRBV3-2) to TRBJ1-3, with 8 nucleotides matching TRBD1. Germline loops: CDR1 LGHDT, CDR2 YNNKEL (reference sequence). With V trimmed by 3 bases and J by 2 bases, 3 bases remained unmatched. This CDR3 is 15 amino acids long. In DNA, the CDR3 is TGTGCCAGCAGCCATTCGGACAGGGCTGGAAACACCATATATTTT. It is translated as CASSHSDRAGNTIYF.

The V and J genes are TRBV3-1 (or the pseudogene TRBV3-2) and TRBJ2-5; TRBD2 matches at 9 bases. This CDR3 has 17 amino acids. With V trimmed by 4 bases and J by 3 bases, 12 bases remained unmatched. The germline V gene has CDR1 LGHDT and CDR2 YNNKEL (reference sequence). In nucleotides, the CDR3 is TGTGCCAGCAGCCCATGGCCAGCGGGGGGCGGGGAAGAGACCCAGTACTTC. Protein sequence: CASSPWPAGGGEETQYF.

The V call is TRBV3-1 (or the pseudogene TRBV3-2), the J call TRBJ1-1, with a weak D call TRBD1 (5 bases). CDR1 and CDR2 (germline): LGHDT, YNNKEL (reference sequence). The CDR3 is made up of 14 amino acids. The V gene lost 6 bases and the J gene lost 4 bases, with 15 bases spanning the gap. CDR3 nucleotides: TGTGCCAGCAGTTATGGGGCCGGGGTCACTGAAGCTTTCTTT. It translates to CASSYGAGVTEAFF.

CDR3: CASSFVTGVGTGELFF. The DNA of the CDR3 is TGTGCCAGCAGCTTCGTAACAGGGGTTGGGACCGGGGAGCTGTTTTTT. The chain employs TRBV11-1 and TRBJ2-2; 7 bases agree with TRBD1. J was trimmed by 5 bases and V by 3 bases; bases with no gene match: 9. The CDR3 sequence is 16 residues long. Per the germline V gene, CDR1 is SGHAT and CDR2 is FQDESV (reference sequence). The full variable domain, its missing parts supplied by reference TRBV11-1 and TRBJ2-2, is EAEVAQSPRYKITEKSQAVAFWCDPISGHATLYWYRQILGQGPELLVQFQDESVVDDSQLPKDRFSAERLKGVDSTLKIQPAELGDSAMYLCASSFVTGVGTGELFFGEGSRLTVL.

The CDR3 is CASSLSGTSGSSEQYF. In nucleotides, the CDR3 is TGTGCCAGCAGCCTAAGTGGGACTAGCGGGAGTAGCGAGCAGTACTTC. This rearrangement joins TRBV3-1 (or the pseudogene TRBV3-2) to TRBJ2-7, with 14 positions matching TRBD2. J was trimmed by 6 bases and V by 4 bases; bases with no gene match: 8. The germline V gene encodes CDR1 LGHDT and CDR2 YNNKEL (reference sequence). This CDR3 is built from 16 residues.

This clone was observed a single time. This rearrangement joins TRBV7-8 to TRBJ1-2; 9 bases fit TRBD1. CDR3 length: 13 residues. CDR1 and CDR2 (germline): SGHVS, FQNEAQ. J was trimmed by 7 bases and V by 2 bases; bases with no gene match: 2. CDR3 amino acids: CASSLRQGGGYTF. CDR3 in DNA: TGTGCCAGCAGCTTAAGACAGGGGGGTGGCTACACCTTC.

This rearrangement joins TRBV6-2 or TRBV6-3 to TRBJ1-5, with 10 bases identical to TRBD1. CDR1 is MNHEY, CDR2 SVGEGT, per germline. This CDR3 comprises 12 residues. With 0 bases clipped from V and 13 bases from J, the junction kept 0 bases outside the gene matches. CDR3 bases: TGTGCCAGCAGTTACTCGGGACAGGGGCAGCATTTT. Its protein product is CASSYSGQGQHF.

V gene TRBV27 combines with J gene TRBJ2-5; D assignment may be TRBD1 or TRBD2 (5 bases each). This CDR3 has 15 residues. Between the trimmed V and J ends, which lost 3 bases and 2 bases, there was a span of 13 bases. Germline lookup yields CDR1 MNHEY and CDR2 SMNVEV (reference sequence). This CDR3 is CASSFFRGQQETQYF. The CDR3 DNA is TGTGCCAGCAGTTTCTTTCGGGGCCAGCAAGAGACCCAGTACTTC.

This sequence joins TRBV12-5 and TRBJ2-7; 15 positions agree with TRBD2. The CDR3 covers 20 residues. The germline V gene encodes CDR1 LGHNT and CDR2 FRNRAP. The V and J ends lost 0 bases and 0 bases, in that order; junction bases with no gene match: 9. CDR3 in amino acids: CASGLVLGTSGGFLSYEQYF. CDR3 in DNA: TGTGCTAGTGGTTTGGTACTAGGGACTAGCGGGGGGTTTCTCTCCTACGAGCAGTACTTC.

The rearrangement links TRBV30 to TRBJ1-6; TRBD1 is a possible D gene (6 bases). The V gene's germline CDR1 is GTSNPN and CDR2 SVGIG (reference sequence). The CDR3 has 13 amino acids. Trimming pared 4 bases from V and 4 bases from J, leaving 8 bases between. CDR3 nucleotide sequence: TGTGCCTGGAACAGGGTGTATAATTCACCCCTCCACTTT. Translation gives CAWNRVYNSPLHF.

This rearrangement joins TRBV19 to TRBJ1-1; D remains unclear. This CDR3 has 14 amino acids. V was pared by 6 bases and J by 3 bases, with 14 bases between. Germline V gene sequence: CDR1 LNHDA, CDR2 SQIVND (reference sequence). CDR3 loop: CASRGPGTDTEAFF. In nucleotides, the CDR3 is TGTGCCAGTAGAGGCCCCGGCACGGACACTGAAGCTTTCTTT.

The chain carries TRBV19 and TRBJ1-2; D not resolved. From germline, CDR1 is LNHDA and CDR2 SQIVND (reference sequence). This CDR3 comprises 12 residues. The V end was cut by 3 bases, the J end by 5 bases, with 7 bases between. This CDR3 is CASSMREYGYTF. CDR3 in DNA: TGTGCCAGTAGTATGAGGGAATATGGCTACACCTTC.

CDR3 sequence reads: CASSPGTGGYDGYTF. CDR3 nucleotide sequence: TGTGCCAGCAGCCCGGGGACAGGGGGCTATGATGGCTACACCTTC. V usage is TRBV3-1 (or the pseudogene TRBV3-2) and J usage is TRBJ1-2; TRBD1 aligns across 12 bases. Germline-derived CDR1 and CDR2 are LGHDT and YNNKEL (reference sequence). The CDR3 length is 15 residues. The trim removed 4 bases at V and 6 bases at J, leaving 6 bases unmatched.

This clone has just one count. For the CDR3, the DNA is TGCGCCAGCAGCCCCACAGGGGGCGCGGACTATGGCTACACCTTC. Protein: CASSPTGGADYGYTF. The chain links TRBV5-1 to TRBJ1-2, with 9 nucleotides matching TRBD1. The ends lost 4 bases at V and 3 bases at J; junction bases unmatched: 7. The CDR3 length is 15 residues. The germline V gene has CDR1 SGHRS and CDR2 YFSETQ.

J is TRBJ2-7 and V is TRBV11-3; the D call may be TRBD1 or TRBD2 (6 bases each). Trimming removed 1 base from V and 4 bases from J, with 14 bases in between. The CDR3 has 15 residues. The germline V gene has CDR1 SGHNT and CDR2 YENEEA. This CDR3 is CASSLGGGGFYEQYF. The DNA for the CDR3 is TGTGCCAGCAGCTTAGGTGGAGGGGGGTTTTACGAGCAGTACTTC. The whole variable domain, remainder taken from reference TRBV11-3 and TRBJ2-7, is EAGVVQSPRYKIIEKKQPVAFWCNPISGHNTLYWYLQNLGQGPELLIRYENEEAVDDSQLPKDRFSAERLKGVDSTLKIQPAELGDSAVYLCASSLGGGGFYEQYFGPGTRLTVT.

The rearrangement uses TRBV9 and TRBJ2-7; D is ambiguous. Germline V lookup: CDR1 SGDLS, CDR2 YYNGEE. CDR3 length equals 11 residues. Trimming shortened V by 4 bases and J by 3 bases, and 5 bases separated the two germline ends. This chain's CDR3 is CASSNNYEQYF. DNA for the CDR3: TGTGCCAGCAGCAACAACTACGAGCAGTACTTC.

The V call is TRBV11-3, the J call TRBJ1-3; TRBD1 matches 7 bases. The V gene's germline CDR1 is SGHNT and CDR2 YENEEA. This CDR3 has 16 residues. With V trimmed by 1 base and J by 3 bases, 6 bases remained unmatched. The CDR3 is CASSLGGTAIGNTIYF. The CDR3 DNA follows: TGTGCCAGCAGCTTAGGCGGGACAGCAATTGGAAACACCATATATTTT. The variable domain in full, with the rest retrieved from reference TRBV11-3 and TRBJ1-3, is EAGVVQSPRYKIIEKKQPVAFWCNPISGHNTLYWYLQNLGQGPELLIRYENEEAVDDSQLPKDRFSAERLKGVDSTLKIQPAELGDSAVYLCASSLGGTAIGNTIYFGEGSWLTVV.

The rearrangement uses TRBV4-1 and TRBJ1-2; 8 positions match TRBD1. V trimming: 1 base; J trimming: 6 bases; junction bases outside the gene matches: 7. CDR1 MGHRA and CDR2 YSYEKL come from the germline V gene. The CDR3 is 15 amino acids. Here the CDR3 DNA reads TGCGCCAGCAGCCAAGGGACAGGGTTGAAGGATGGCTACACCTTC. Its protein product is CASSQGTGLKDGYTF.

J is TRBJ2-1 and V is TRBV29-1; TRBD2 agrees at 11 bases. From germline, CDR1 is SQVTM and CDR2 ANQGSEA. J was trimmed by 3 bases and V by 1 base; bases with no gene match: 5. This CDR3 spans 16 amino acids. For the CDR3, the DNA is TGCAGCGTTGAAGTTATAGCGGGAGGGTTCTACAATGAGCAGTTCTTC. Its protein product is CSVEVIAGGFYNEQFF.

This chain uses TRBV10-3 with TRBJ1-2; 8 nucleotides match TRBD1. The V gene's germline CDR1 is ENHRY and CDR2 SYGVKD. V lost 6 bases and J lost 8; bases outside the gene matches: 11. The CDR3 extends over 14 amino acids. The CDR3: CAISAAQGAGGYTF. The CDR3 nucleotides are TGTGCCATCAGCGCAGCCCAGGGGGCGGGGGGCTACACCTTC.

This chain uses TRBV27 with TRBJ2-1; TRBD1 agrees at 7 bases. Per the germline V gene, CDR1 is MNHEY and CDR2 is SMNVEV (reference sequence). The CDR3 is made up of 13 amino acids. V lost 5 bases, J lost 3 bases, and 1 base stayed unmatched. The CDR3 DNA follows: TGTGCCAGCAGTGGGGACAGCTACAATGAGCAGTTCTTC. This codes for CASSGDSYNEQFF.

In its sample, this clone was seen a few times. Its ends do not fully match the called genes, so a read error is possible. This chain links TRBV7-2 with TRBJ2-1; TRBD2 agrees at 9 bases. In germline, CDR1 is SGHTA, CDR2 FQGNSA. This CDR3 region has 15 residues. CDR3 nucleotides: TGTGCCAGCAGCTTAGGTGGCGCGGGGGGGCAAGTGGCACTCTTC. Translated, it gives CASSLGGAGGQVALF.

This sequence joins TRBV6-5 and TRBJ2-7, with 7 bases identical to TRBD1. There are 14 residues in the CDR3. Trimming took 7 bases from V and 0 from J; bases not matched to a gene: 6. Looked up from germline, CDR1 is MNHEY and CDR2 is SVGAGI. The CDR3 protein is CASTYDRASYEQYF. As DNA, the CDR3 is TGTGCCAGCACCTACGACAGGGCCTCCTACGAGCAGTACTTC.